One sample yielded the 2 T cell receptor beta chains listed below, sequenced in a study of PD-1 blockade in classical Hodgkin lymphoma. Each of the patients experienced relapse following autologous stem cell transplantation, and their brentuximab vedotin exposure differed. The table came from immunoSEQ multiplex PCR; TCRdb's copy has only in-frame clones and leaves some out. The data show under 25,000 clones, with around 82% seen just once and about a sixth held by the top ten. The sample in question was peripheral blood mononuclear cells (PBMCs), obtained before the second cycle of nivolumab. These receptors were obtained from a human donor with classical Hodgkin lymphoma.

This clone was observed once. The rearrangement uses TRBV7-9 and TRBJ2-1; D call uncertain. The CDR3 length is 13 residues. Germline lookup yields CDR1 SEHNR and CDR2 FQNEAQ (reference sequence). Trimming cost V 1 base and J 10 bases, with 11 bases left between them. This chain's CDR3 is CASSLGPVREQFF. Written as DNA, the CDR3 is TGTGCCAGCAGCTTAGGTCCCGTGAGAGAGCAGTTCTTC. Together with reference TRBV7-9 and TRBJ2-1, the CDR3 gives the full variable domain: DTGVSQNPRHKITKRGQNVTFRCDPISEHNRLYWYRQTLGQGPEFLTYFQNEAQLEKSRLLSDRFSAERPKGSFSTLEIQRTEQGDSAMYLCASSLGPVREQFFGPGTRLTVL.

This chain connects TRBV19 to TRBJ1-5, with TRBD1 matching over 10 bases. The CDR3 totals 17 residues. V was pared by 5 bases and J by 2 bases, with 9 bases of the junction left unmatched. Germline CDR1 reads LNHDA; CDR2 reads SQIVND (reference sequence). As DNA, the CDR3 is TGTGCCAGTAGTTCTGACAGGGGGCGTGTACGCAATCAGCCCCAGCATTTT. Encoded protein: CASSSDRGRVRNQPQHF.